This TCR beta chain was obtained from a study of technical replicates of blood from a few donors (dated by TCRdb to 2015 to 2018). Libraries came from the immunoSEQ multiplex PCR assay. In TCRdb, the immuneACCESS table is reduced to in-frame sequences with V and J assigned. These tables do not hold every clone; where another copy was compared, an unresolved V gene accounts for under half, and the others remain unexplained. The sample table shows some 60,000 clones, and approximately 87% are seen once. Of the sample, 5.2% is held by the ten largest clones. Worth noting for this clone: Its antigen specificity is not known. Base quality data are lacking; no much larger clone is found one base away.

Cut back by 6 bases and 5 bases, the V and J ends lie 20 bases apart. Taken from cysteine to phenylalanine, the CDR3 has 16 residues. This entry keeps only the CDR3 DNA: 48 bases, framed from base 1. The germline V gene (reference sequence) yields LNHDA for CDR1 and SQIVND for CDR2. Input material: PBMCs. The TCR sequence derives from a human donor in good health. Some clones in this sample may be carry-over from other donors' samples. The chain uses TRBV19 and TRBJ1-5, with a weak D call of TRBD1 (5 bases match). The nucleotide sequence is given as TGTGCCAGTAGATCTTCAAGCTCGACAGCATATCAGCCCCAGCATTTT. It codes for CASRSSSSTAYQPQHF.